Reported below is one TCR beta chain. Its antigen remains unknown. Other DNA sequences in this specimen translate into the identical CDR3. This sample is part of a study of shared clonotypes between healthy human individuals. Study at large: Three plates were used per donor for CD4 naive, three for CD4 memory, two for CD8 naive and one for CD8 memory.

Notes on the study in general: All-four-donor shared clonotypes had higher generation probabilities than non-shared clonotypes did. For naive CD4 cells, roughly 5% of clonotypes were shared across a handful of donors.

In the original processing: Junction-only immunoSEQ data arrived without quality scores, meaning filtering differed. Repertoires were generated with immunoSEQ multiplex PCR, while TCRdb's copy carries only in-frame clones and drops some. The DNA gave D and trimming, while V, J and clone size come from that table. The sample lists about 610,000 clones; roughly 97% were seen once. The V gene's germline CDR1 is MNHNY and CDR2 SVGAGI (reference sequence). The CDR3 is 12 residues long. Trimming stripped 6 bases from V and 4 bases from J, with 10 bases between. The sample comprised naive CD4+ T cells sorted from blood. Subset: CD45RA+ positively selected. The sequence was collected from a woman in her 30s in good health. The V call is TRBV6-6, the J call TRBJ2-7; no clear D. Here the CDR3 DNA reads TGTGCCAGCAGCCCGGGCCATTACGAGCAGTACTTC. It yields the protein CASSPGHYEQYF.